This passage covers 17 T cell receptor beta chains from one sample sequenced in a study of shared clonotypes between healthy human individuals (dated by TCRdb to the early 2020s). The library was produced with the immunoSEQ multiplex PCR assay. The clones in this table, taken by TCRdb from immuneACCESS, are in-frame only. Not every clone is retained; where verified, under half of the shortfall comes from an unresolved V gene, and the cause of the rest is unknown. The sample records some 500,000 clones, approximately 95% of which are singletons. Around 0.066% of the sample goes to the ten largest clones. Sequencing used naive CD4+ T cells sorted from blood. Explained via the paper, the cell subset or site label denotes: CD45RA+ positively selected. The receptors here all came from a woman in her 30s in good health.

The chain joins TRBV19 to TRBJ1-2; possibly TRBD1 for D (6 bases). CDR1 and CDR2 (germline): LNHDA, SQIVND (reference sequence). V was cut by 1 base and J by 4 bases, with 13 bases left in between. The CDR3 runs 15 residues. The CDR3 region is CASSIANRASYGYTF. The DNA of the CDR3 is TGTGCCAGTAGTATAGCTAACAGGGCTAGCTATGGCTACACCTTC. The entire variable domain, with the rest obtained from reference TRBV19 and TRBJ1-2, is as follows: DGGITQSPKYLFRKEGQNVTLSCEQNLNHDAMYWYRQDPGQGLRLIYYSQIVNDFQKGDIAEGYSVSREKKESFPLTVTSAQKNPTAFYLCASSIANRASYGYTFGSGTRLTVV.

This chain uses TRBV19 with TRBJ2-7, with D perhaps TRBD1 (6 bases). There are 14 residues in the CDR3. Trimming removed 2 bases from V and 5 bases from J, with 13 bases in between. Germline V lookup: CDR1 LNHDA, CDR2 SQIVND (reference sequence). The CDR3 protein is CASSILAGADEQYF. CDR3 sequence (DNA): TGTGCCAGTAGTATACTGGCAGGGGCCGACGAGCAGTACTTC.

CDR3 amino acids: CASRQGASEETQYF. The CDR3 nucleotides read TGTGCCAGCCGACAGGGGGCGTCAGAAGAGACCCAGTACTTC. The chain is built from TRBV21-1 and TRBJ2-5; the table's D call, TRBD1, has no DNA check behind it. TRBV21-1 corresponds to a pseudogene. The CDR3 has 14 residues.

About this clone: The sample carries other DNA sequences with the same CDR3. This sequence joins TRBV7-9 and TRBJ2-6; a possible D gene is TRBD2 (5 bases). Deletions cut 0 bases from V and 1 base from J, with 7 bases between. The CDR3 covers 16 residues. Germline CDR1 is SEHNR and CDR2 is FQNEAQ (reference sequence). The CDR3 nucleotides read TGTGCCAGCAGCTTAGCTGGGAGATCTGGGGCCAACGTCCTGACTTTC. Translation gives CASSLAGRSGANVLTF. Drawing the rest from reference TRBV7-9 and TRBJ2-6, the complete variable domain is DTGVSQNPRHKITKRGQNVTFRCDPISEHNRLYWYRQTLGQGPEFLTYFQNEAQLEKSRLLSDRFSAERPKGSFSTLEIQRTEQGDSAMYLCASSLAGRSGANVLTFGAGSRLTVL.

The CDR3 spells CAISDTSGPPAGYTF. CDR3 DNA: TGTGCCATCAGTGACACCTCCGGGCCTCCCGCTGGCTACACCTTC. The rearrangement links TRBV10-3 to TRBJ1-2; no clear D. Trimming removed 3 bases at V and 7 bases at J, with 18 bases between. Germline values: CDR1 ENHRY, CDR2 SYGVKD. The CDR3 extends over 15 amino acids.

The chain couples TRBV7-9 to TRBJ1-1; 8 bases are a match to TRBD1. Per the germline V gene, CDR1 is SEHNR and CDR2 is FQNEAQ (reference sequence). J lost 4 bases, V lost 5 bases, and 3 bases had no gene match. CDR3 length: 13 residues. The CDR3 reads CASSGQGGTEAFF. The CDR3 region has the DNA TGTGCCAGCAGCGGACAGGGCGGCACTGAAGCTTTCTTT.

The V call is TRBV5-1, the J call TRBJ2-2, with D perhaps being TRBD1 or TRBD2 (5 bases each). The CDR3 covers 15 residues. Trimming cost V 2 bases and J 5 bases, with 13 bases left between them. The V gene's germline CDR1 is SGHRS and CDR2 YFSETQ. CDR3 coding DNA: TGCGCCAGCAGCTTTGGTCCAGGGACGACCGGGGAGCTGTTTTTT. It yields the protein CASSFGPGTTGELFF.

The chain recombines TRBV5-4 with TRBJ2-1; 10 bases are a match to TRBD1. The CDR3 is 14 amino acids. Per germline, CDR1 SGHNT and CDR2 YYREEE (reference sequence). V lost 4 bases to trimming and J lost 9 bases; unmatched junction nucleotides: 7. This CDR3 reads CASSEGQGRTEQFF. Written as DNA, the CDR3 is TGTGCCAGCAGCGAGGGACAGGGGAGGACTGAGCAGTTCTTC.

The genes are TRBV10-3 and TRBJ2-7; the match to TRBD2 covers 12 bases. In germline, CDR1 is ENHRY, CDR2 SYGVKD. The CDR3 covers 19 residues. Unmatched junction bases numbered 13, after V lost 0 bases and J lost 4 bases. CDR3 DNA: TGTGCCATCAGTGAGTCGTCTTGGCTAGCGGGAGGGCCTCATTACGAGCAGTACTTC. It yields the protein CAISESSWLAGGPHYEQYF.

The rearrangement joins TRBV5-1 to TRBJ2-1, with D possibly being TRBD2 (6 bases). Per germline, CDR1 SGHRS and CDR2 YFSETQ. The CDR3 sequence is 15 residues long. V lost 2 bases to trimming and J lost 4 bases, with 13 bases between them. CDR3 sequence (DNA): TGCGCCAGCAGCTTAGGAGGGCCAGGGTACAATGAGCAGTTCTTC. Protein product: CASSLGGPGYNEQFF.

This chain connects TRBV19 to TRBJ1-5; 7 nucleotides line up with TRBD1. Germline V CDR1 and CDR2: LNHDA, SQIVND (reference sequence). Trimming at V came to 0 bases and at J to 2 bases, leaving 4 bases not matched to a gene. The CDR3 covers 16 residues. The chain's CDR3 is CASSIDSGQGNQPQHF. CDR3 in DNA: TGTGCCAGTAGTATAGATTCCGGACAGGGCAATCAGCCCCAGCATTTT.

The V and J genes are TRBV27 and TRBJ2-2; no reliable D call. CDR3 length: 15 amino acids. CDR1 MNHEY and CDR2 SMNVEV come from the germline V gene (reference sequence). V lost 6 bases and J lost 4, with 15 bases in between. The CDR3 DNA reads TGTGCCAGCAGAGTTTGGAGTTCGGGCACCGGGGAGCTGTTTTTT. This gives the protein CASRVWSSGTGELFF.

The chain recombines TRBV5-1 with TRBJ2-1; 9 bases are shared with TRBD2. This CDR3 contains 17 residues. J gave up 7 bases and V 0 bases, and 11 bases lay outside the gene matches. CDR1 and CDR2 from the germline V gene are SGHRS and YFSETQ. The CDR3 DNA reads TGCGCCAGCAGCTTGGGTCTGCGGGAGGGCCCGTGGAATGAGCAGTTCTTC. Protein: CASSLGLREGPWNEQFF.

The chain is built from TRBV5-1 and TRBJ1-2; 7 bases match TRBD1. Germline V CDR1 and CDR2: SGHRS, YFSETQ. Germline trimming cut 2 bases from V and 4 bases from J; bases unmatched to any gene: 8. The CDR3 is 15 amino acids. Written as DNA, the CDR3 is TGCGCCAGCAGCTTAGACAGGGCCGACCTCTATGGCTACACCTTC. Protein sequence: CASSLDRADLYGYTF.

The chain joins TRBV9 to TRBJ2-5; TRBD2 matches 8 bases. The length of the CDR3 is 15 residues. CDR1 SGDLS and CDR2 YYNGEE come from the germline V gene. The V and J ends lost 5 bases and 4 bases, in that order; junction bases with no gene match: 10. The CDR3 reads CASRSTGLAGETQYF. CDR3 coding DNA: TGTGCCAGCAGGTCGACGGGGCTAGCGGGAGAGACCCAGTACTTC.

V is TRBV6-5 and J is TRBJ1-3; D might be TRBD1 (6 bases). This CDR3 contains 16 residues. The V gene lost 3 bases and the J gene lost 4 bases, with 16 bases spanning the gap. The germline V gene encodes CDR1 MNHEY and CDR2 SVGAGI. The CDR3 DNA follows: TGTGCCAGCAGTTATTCTTACACAGGGTTCGGAAACACCATATATTTT. It codes for CASSYSYTGFGNTIYF.

This chain joins TRBV4-2 and TRBJ2-7; perhaps TRBD2 as D (5 bases). The CDR3 consists of 15 residues. Trimming removed 0 bases from V and 2 bases from J, with 11 bases in between. The germline V gene has CDR1 LGHNA and CDR2 YNFKEQ. The CDR3 here is CASSQDLGRTYEQYF. In nucleotides, the CDR3 is TGTGCCAGCAGCCAAGATCTGGGGAGAACCTACGAGCAGTACTTC.